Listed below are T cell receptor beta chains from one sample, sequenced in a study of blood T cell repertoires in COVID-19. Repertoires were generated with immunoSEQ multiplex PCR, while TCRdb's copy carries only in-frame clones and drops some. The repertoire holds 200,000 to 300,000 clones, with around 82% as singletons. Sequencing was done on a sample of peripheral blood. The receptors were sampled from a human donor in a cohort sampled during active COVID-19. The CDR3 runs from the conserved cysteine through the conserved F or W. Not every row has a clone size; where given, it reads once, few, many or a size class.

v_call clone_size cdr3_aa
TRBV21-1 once CASSKRPLAGDSYNEQFF
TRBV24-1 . CATSGGGENEKLFF
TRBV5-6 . CASSFWRLDYNEQFF
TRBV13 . CASSFEQANEKLFF
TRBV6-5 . CASRKTGGSTDTQYF
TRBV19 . CASTDRRSGYTF
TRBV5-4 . CASSLGVAGNNEQFF
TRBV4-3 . CASSQDRGPGNTIYF
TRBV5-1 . CASGESGANTGELFF
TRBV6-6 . CASSPNRDRLYGYTF
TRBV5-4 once CASSLSPGGTYEQYF
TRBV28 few CASSLSGTVPETQYF
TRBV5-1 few CASSPDRELYEQFF
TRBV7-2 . CASSYLPLNSYEQYF
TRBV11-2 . CASSPQSGGYTF
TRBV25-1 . CASSLQKGIKTEAFF
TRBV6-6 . CASSDRARGTDTQYF
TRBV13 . CASRGGLEQYF
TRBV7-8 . CASSLGQGHMNTEAFF
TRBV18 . CASSPAPPGMNTEAFF
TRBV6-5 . CASRPGQGRLEQYF
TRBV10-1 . CASSDVGRGLHEQFF
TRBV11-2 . CASSLRAGDYGYTF
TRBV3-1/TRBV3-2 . CASSQEGTGGGYTF
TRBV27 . CASRSRSAGLAASTDTQYF
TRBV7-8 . CASSFAPIQGRTYNEQFF
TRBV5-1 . CASSVRADDEQYF
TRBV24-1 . CATSGSSGGTETQYF